This paragraph reports one T cell receptor (beta chain). This sample was included in a study of blood T cell repertoires in COVID-19. About the research overall: There were acute and convalescent COVID-19 samples, and they came from the United States, Italy and Spain.

Germline-derived CDR1 and CDR2 are SGHRS and YFSETQ. Trimming cost V 1 base and J 7 bases, with 8 bases left between them. This CDR3 spans 12 amino acids. Clones were read by immunoSEQ multiplex PCR, and TCRdb kept only the in-frame ones, dropping some. The sample holds fewer than 250,000 clones, approximately 90% seen once. The study recruited people aged about 18 to 90 years across around 23 US areas. Source material: PBMCs or T cells enriched from blood (not recorded which). The chain uses TRBV5-1 and TRBJ1-1; weak D call: TRBD1 (6 bases). This sequence was found in a woman between 25 and 40 years old with acute COVID-19. The CDR3 coding sequence is TGCGCCAGCAGCTTGACAGGGAATGAAGCTTTCTTT. It specifies CASSLTGNEAFF.